This is a list of T cell receptor beta chains from one sample in a study of T cells after yellow fever vaccination. MiXCR was run by TCRdb on the 5' RACE reads, yielding one entry per CDR3 protein. The sample consists of about 320,000 distinct CDR3 sequences, about 11% of them appearing once. Sequencing used CD4+ T cells sorted from PBMCs, obtained 45 days after the yellow fever booster vaccination. Every receptor here comes from a man aged 18 to 29 who received the YFV17D yellow fever vaccine. Each CDR3 is given with its conserved first and last residue. A D gene is named only where the DNA matches it firmly. Only some rows state a clone size, as once, few, many or a class for expanded clones.

TRBV4-2	TRBJ2-5	.	TRBD2	TGTGCCAGCAGCCAAGTGTCACTAGCGGGTGAGGAGACCCAGTACTTC	CASSQVSLAGEETQYF
TRBV4-1	TRBJ2-1	many	.	TGCGCCAGCAGCCAAGTTAATCTAGTCACCTACAATGAGCAGTTCTTC	CASSQVNLVTYNEQFF
TRBV12-3/TRBV12-4	TRBJ1-2	.	.	TGTGCCAGCAGCAGCCGATCGGGGGACTATGGCTACACCTTC	CASSSRSGDYGYTF
TRBV7-3	TRBJ1-2	.	.	TGTGCCAGCAGCCCTCTGGACGGGGCTAACTATGGCTACACCTTC	CASSPLDGANYGYTF
TRBV7-8	TRBJ2-7	.	.	TGTGCCAGCAGCTTAGACCAGGGTTTTTACGAGCAGTACTTC	CASSLDQGFYEQYF
TRBV6-5	TRBJ1-1	few	TRBD1	TGTGCCAGCAGTTATCAAGGACAGGCGAGCACTGAAGCTTTCTTT	CASSYQGQASTEAFF
TRBV7-3	TRBJ2-2	few	.	TGTGCCAGCAGCGCGGACAGAGACACCGGGGAGCTGTTTTTT	CASSADRDTGELFF
TRBV24-1	TRBJ2-2	few	.	TGTGCCACCAGTGATGACGATAACACCGGGGAGCTGTTTTTT	CATSDDDNTGELFF
TRBV6-2/TRBV6-3	TRBJ1-5	.	.	TGTGCCAGCAGTTATCGACAGGACAATCAGCCCCAGCATTTT	CASSYRQDNQPQHF
TRBV6-2/TRBV6-3	TRBJ1-2	few	.	TGTGCCAGCAGTTCTTTGGGAGATGGCTACACCTTC	CASSSLGDGYTF
TRBV5-1	TRBJ2-6	many	.	TGCGCCAGCAGCGTCAGCTCTGGGGCCAACGTCCTGACTTTC	CASSVSSGANVLTF
TRBV11-2	TRBJ2-3	.	.	TGTGCCAGCAGTAGGAAGGTCCCCGGCACAGATACGCAGTATTTT	CASSRKVPGTDTQYF
TRBV4-1	TRBJ1-5	.	TRBD1	TGCGCCAGCAGCCGGACAGGGATGGGCAATCAGCCCCAGCATTTT	CASSRTGMGNQPQHF
TRBV5-1	TRBJ1-1	many	.	TGCGCCAGCAGGCCCCAGGGTGAAAACACTGAAGCTTTCTTT	CASRPQGENTEAFF
TRBV27	TRBJ1-1	.	.	TGTGCCAGCAGTTTAGCAGTACACACTGAAGCTTTCTTT	CASSLAVHTEAFF
TRBV12-3/TRBV12-4	TRBJ2-3	few	.	TGTGCCAGCAGCGCGGCCATGGGGGATACGCAGTATTTT	CASSAAMGDTQYF
TRBV4-3	TRBJ2-3	many	.	TGCGCCAGCAGCCAAGTTCTCACTCGAGGGGATACGCAGTATTTT	CASSQVLTRGDTQYF
TRBV6-2/TRBV6-3	TRBJ2-4	few	.	TGTGCCAGCAGTTCCTTCCGGGACTTCTTAATCCTAGCCAAAAACATTCAGTACTTC	CASSSFRDFLILAKNIQYF
TRBV6-2/TRBV6-3	TRBJ2-2	many	TRBD2	TGTGCCAGCAGTTACCCCGGACTAGCGGGGGGGTTCGGGGAGCTGTTTTTT	CASSYPGLAGGFGELFF
TRBV20-1	TRBJ2-5	.	.	TGCAGTGCTCGAAAATCAGGGATCAGGGAGACCCAGTACTTC	CSARKSGIRETQYF
TRBV7-7	TRBJ1-4	once	.	TGTGCCAGCAGTCGCGTGGGTAATGAAAAACTGTTTTTT	CASSRVGNEKLFF
TRBV14	TRBJ2-1	few	TRBD2	TGTGCCAGCAGCCAAGATTATAGCGGGGGAACCAATGAGCAGTTCTTC	CASSQDYSGGTNEQFF
TRBV20-1	TRBJ1-4	.	.	TGCAGTGCAACGAGTCCGCTTGCAACTAATGAAAAACTGTTTTTT	CSATSPLATNEKLFF
TRBV20-1	TRBJ1-6	.	.	TGCAGTGCTAGATATATGGGTGGCAATTCACCCCTCCACTTT	CSARYMGGNSPLHF
TRBV5-1	TRBJ1-4	few	.	TGCGCCAGCAGCACGGGACACTCGGATAATGAAAAACTGTTTTTT	CASSTGHSDNEKLFF
TRBV3-1	TRBJ2-7	.	.	TGTGCCAGCAGCCAAGATGCCAGCTCCTACGAGCAGTACTTC	CASSQDASSYEQYF
TRBV7-8	TRBJ2-2	many	.	TGTGCCAGCAGCTTAGACGGGGGCCTAAATATCGGGGAGCTGTTTTTT	CASSLDGGLNIGELFF
TRBV12-3/TRBV12-4	TRBJ1-1	.	.	TGTGCCAGCAAGCAGGGGTTCGAAACTGAAGCTTTCTTT	CASKQGFETEAFF
TRBV7-7	TRBJ2-1	few	.	TGTGCTAGCAGCTTAGGGCCTCAGGGCTACAATGAGCAGTTCTTC	CASSLGPQGYNEQFF
TRBV7-3	TRBJ2-2	.	.	TGTGCCAGCAGCTCCGGGCTAGCGAGCACCGGGGAGCTGTTTTTT	CASSSGLASTGELFF
TRBV6-2/TRBV6-3	TRBJ2-3	.	.	TGTGCCAGCAGTTACCCCTGGGGGACGAACACAGATACGCAGTATTTT	CASSYPWGTNTDTQYF
TRBV7-2	TRBJ1-4	few	TRBD1	TGTGCCAGCAGCTTGGACAGGGGGCTAACTAATGAAAAACTGTTTTTT	CASSLDRGLTNEKLFF
TRBV6-1	TRBJ2-1	.	.	TGTGCCAGCAATTTCCGTCCAGGCGTCTCCTACAATGAGCAGTTCTTC	CASNFRPGVSYNEQFF
TRBV7-8	TRBJ1-2	.	TRBD1	TGTGCCAGCAGCTCCCCGGCGACAGGGAAAATATCCTATGGCTACACCTTC	CASSSPATGKISYGYTF
TRBV10-3	TRBJ1-1	.	TRBD1	TGTGCCATGAGCCGGGACAGAACTGAAGCTTTCTTT	CAMSRDRTEAFF
TRBV20-1	TRBJ2-1	.	.	TGCAGTGCTAGCCCGAGCTCCTACAATGAGCAGTTCTTC	CSASPSSYNEQFF
TRBV20-1	TRBJ2-3	few	TRBD2	TGCAGTGCTAGTAGCGGGGCTAGCACAGATACGCAGTATTTT	CSASSGASTDTQYF
TRBV28	TRBJ2-1	many	TRBD1	TGTGCCAGCAAAACCGGGACAGAATACAATGAGCAGTTCTTC	CASKTGTEYNEQFF